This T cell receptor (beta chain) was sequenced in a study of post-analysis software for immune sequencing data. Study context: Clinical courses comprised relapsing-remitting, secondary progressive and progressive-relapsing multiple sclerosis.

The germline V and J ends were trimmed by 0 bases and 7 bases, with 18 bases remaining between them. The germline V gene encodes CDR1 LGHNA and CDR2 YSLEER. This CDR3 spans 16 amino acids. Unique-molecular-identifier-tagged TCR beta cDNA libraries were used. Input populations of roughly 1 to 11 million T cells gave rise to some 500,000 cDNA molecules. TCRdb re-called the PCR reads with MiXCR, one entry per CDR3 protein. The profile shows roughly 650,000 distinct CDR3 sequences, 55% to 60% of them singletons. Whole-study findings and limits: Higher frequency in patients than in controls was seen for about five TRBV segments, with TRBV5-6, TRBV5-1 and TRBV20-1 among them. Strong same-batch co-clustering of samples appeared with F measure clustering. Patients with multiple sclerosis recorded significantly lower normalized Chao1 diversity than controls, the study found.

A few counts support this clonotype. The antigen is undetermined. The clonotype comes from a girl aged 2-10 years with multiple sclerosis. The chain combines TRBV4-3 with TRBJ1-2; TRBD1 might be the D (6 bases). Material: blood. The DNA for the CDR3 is TGCGCCAGCAGCCAAGATCGGGCAGGGGATGGCTCTGGCTACACCTTC. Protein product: CASSQDRAGDGSGYTF.